A single sample gave rise to the 23 T cell receptor beta chains below, sequenced in a study of blood T cell repertoires in COVID-19. Libraries were prepared by immunoSEQ multiplex PCR; TCRdb keeps only in-frame clonotypes and omits some of them. The data hold about 110,000 clones, with 84% observed a single time. Specimen: peripheral blood. Every receptor here comes from a woman over 75 with active or convalescent COVID-19.

This clone occurred once. The rearrangement joins TRBV3-1 (or the pseudogene TRBV3-2) to TRBJ2-5; TRBD2 agrees at 15 bases. V gave up 6 bases and J gave up 1 base; unmatched junction bases: 3. Germline values: CDR1 LGHDT, CDR2 YNNKEL (reference sequence). The CDR3 runs to 16 residues. The CDR3 DNA follows: TGTGCCAGCAGGGGACTAGCGGGAGGCACCCAAGAGACCCAGTACTTC. Encoded protein: CASRGLAGGTQETQYF.

The V and J genes are TRBV20-1 and TRBJ1-2; a possible D gene is TRBD1 (5 bases). This CDR3 region has 11 residues. Germline V CDR1 and CDR2: DFQATT, SNEGSKA (reference sequence). V lost 5 bases and J lost 8, with 12 bases in between. The CDR3 DNA follows: TGCAGTGCTCGGGGACTAAGGGGCTACACCTTC. The encoded protein is CSARGLRGYTF.

The gene calls are TRBV6-5 and TRBJ1-6; 11 nucleotides agree with TRBD1. CDR1 MNHEY and CDR2 SVGAGI come from the germline V gene. V dropped 10 bases and J dropped 9; count of bases not matched to a gene: 5. The CDR3 is 13 amino acids. The CDR3 spells CAIGQGAGSPLHF. The CDR3 nucleotides are TGTGCCATCGGACAGGGGGCGGGTTCACCCCTCCACTTT.

The chain uses TRBV12-3 or TRBV12-4 and TRBJ1-1; no firm D call. CDR3 size: 12 residues. Trimming left V 2 bases short and J 4 bases short, with 5 bases between. The CDR3 is CASSLSRTEAFF. The CDR3 region has the DNA TGTGCCAGCAGTTTATCTCGCACTGAAGCTTTCTTT.

This clone was found a few times. This chain uses TRBV7-9 with TRBJ1-1; 7 positions match TRBD1. V shed 1 base and J 2 bases; nucleotides not matched to a gene: 1. This CDR3 is built from 14 residues. CDR1 is SEHNR and CDR2 is FQNEAQ in the germline V gene (reference sequence). The DNA of the CDR3 is TGTGCCAGCAGCTTAGGGGACAGAAACACTGAAGCTTTCTTT. Its protein is CASSLGDRNTEAFF. The whole variable domain, filled in from reference TRBV7-9 and TRBJ1-1, reads DTGVSQNPRHKITKRGQNVTFRCDPISEHNRLYWYRQTLGQGPEFLTYFQNEAQLEKSRLLSDRFSAERPKGSFSTLEIQRTEQGDSAMYLCASSLGDRNTEAFFGQGTRLTVV.

The chain links TRBV5-4 to TRBJ1-4; D uncertain. Germline CDR1 is SGHNT and CDR2 is YYREEE (reference sequence). Deletions cut 4 bases from V and 5 bases from J, with 15 bases between. This CDR3 comprises 15 residues. The DNA of the CDR3 is TGTGCCAGCAGCGCGGGCGGACTGCAGAATGAAAAACTGTTTTTT. Amino acids: CASSAGGLQNEKLFF.

V usage is TRBV3-1 (or the pseudogene TRBV3-2) and J usage is TRBJ2-5; TRBD2 is a possible D gene (6 bases). Trimming pared 6 bases from V and 7 bases from J, leaving 21 bases between. This CDR3 comprises 15 residues. In germline, CDR1 is LGHDT, CDR2 YNNKEL (reference sequence). DNA for the CDR3: TGTGCCAGCAGGGGCGCGGGGCGGGACCTCGGGACCCAGTACTTC. This translates into CASRGAGRDLGTQYF.

This chain links TRBV28 with TRBJ2-7; maybe TRBD2 (5 bases). The germline V gene has CDR1 MDHEN and CDR2 SYDVKM. CDR3 size: 11 residues. V was trimmed by 6 bases and J by 2 bases, leaving 5 bases between them. The CDR3 DNA is TGTGCCAGCAGGACTACCTACGAGCAGTACTTC. This sequence encodes CASRTTYEQYF.

The J gene is TRBJ1-5, the V gene TRBV2; TRBD1 aligns across 7 bases. From germline, CDR1 is SNHLY and CDR2 FYNNEI. After removal of 3 bases from V and 1 base from J, the junction contained 18 bases not matched to a gene. The CDR3 has 20 residues. Here the CDR3 reads CASSDLRMDRPWESNQPQHF. As DNA, the CDR3 is TGTGCCAGCAGTGACCTCCGAATGGACAGGCCCTGGGAGAGCAATCAGCCCCAGCATTTT.

Of note for this clone: At the DNA level, this CDR3 is encoded by other sequences in the same sample as well. This rearrangement joins TRBV19 to TRBJ1-5; D gene uncertain. Germline values: CDR1 LNHDA, CDR2 SQIVND (reference sequence). This CDR3 has 14 residues. V shed 4 bases and J shed 2 bases, with 9 bases lying between them. CDR3 in amino acids: CASSTTGGNQPQHF. The CDR3 coding sequence is TGTGCCAGTAGTACGACCGGAGGCAATCAGCCCCAGCATTTT.

V is TRBV7-3 and J is TRBJ1-1; weak D call: TRBD1 (5 bases). The CDR3 covers 14 residues. Germline V gene sequence: CDR1 SGHTA, CDR2 FQGTGA. V lost 1 base to trimming and J lost 4 bases, with 10 bases between them. CDR3 in amino acids: CASSLMAQGTEAFF. In DNA, the CDR3 is TGTGCCAGCAGCTTAATGGCCCAGGGCACTGAAGCTTTCTTT.

This chain joins TRBV9 and TRBJ2-6; D gene ambiguous. The V end was cut by 4 bases, the J end by 0 bases, with 14 bases between. The CDR3 has 17 amino acids. CDR1 is SGDLS, CDR2 YYNGEE, per germline. The CDR3 DNA sequence: TGTGCCAGCAGCCCCCCTGGAGCCACCTCTGGGGCCAACGTCCTGACTTTC. Translating gives CASSPPGATSGANVLTF.

The V and J genes are TRBV7-2 and TRBJ1-1; 8 bases line up with TRBD1. The J segment lost 6 bases and the V segment lost 6 bases, leaving 9 bases of the junction unmatched. This CDR3 has 14 amino acids. Per germline, CDR1 SGHTA and CDR2 FQGNSA. The CDR3 sequence is CASSLGPGGSEAFF. CDR3 DNA sequence: TGTGCCAGCAGTTTGGGGCCAGGGGGCTCTGAAGCTTTCTTT.

J is TRBJ1-1 and V is TRBV2, with TRBD1 identical over 7 bases. The V gene's germline CDR1 is SNHLY and CDR2 FYNNEI. Trimming took 7 bases from V and 0 from J; bases not matched to a gene: 14. The CDR3 runs to 17 residues. The CDR3 reads CASNGQGGPRMNTEAFF. The CDR3 DNA follows: TGTGCCAGCAATGGGCAGGGGGGACCTCGGATGAACACTGAAGCTTTCTTT.

Remarks on this clone: Other nucleotide sequences in the sample specify the same CDR3. The chain links TRBV19 to TRBJ1-4; 8 bases align to TRBD1. Germline lookup yields CDR1 LNHDA and CDR2 SQIVND (reference sequence). Unmatched junction bases numbered 3, after V lost 4 bases and J lost 2 bases. The CDR3 sequence is 15 residues long. The CDR3 bases are TGTGCCAGTAGTAGGGGACAGGCGACTAATGAAAAACTGTTTTTT. Protein product: CASSRGQATNEKLFF.

The V call is TRBV5-1, the J call TRBJ2-5; 16 bases map to TRBD2. CDR1 and CDR2 (germline): SGHRS, YFSETQ. The CDR3 runs 18 residues. Trimming cost V 3 bases and J 3 bases; bases outside gene matches: 8. DNA of the CDR3: TGCGCCAGCAGCTCGGGACTAGCGGGAGGGCCGCGGAAAGAGACCCAGTACTTC. It yields the protein CASSSGLAGGPRKETQYF.

This clone showed up just a few times. In DNA, the CDR3 is TGCAGCTCCCGGACGGGAGAGAGGACAGATACGCAGTATTTT. Residues: CSSRTGERTDTQYF. This chain joins TRBV29-1 and TRBJ2-3; D is perhaps TRBD2 (6 bases). Germline V lookup: CDR1 SQVTM, CDR2 ANQGSEA. The CDR3 contains 14 residues. The germline V and J ends were trimmed by 8 bases and 3 bases, with 18 bases remaining between them.

This clone was counted at least ten times. This chain links TRBV7-9 with TRBJ1-1; weak D call: TRBD1 (5 bases). The CDR3 has 15 amino acids. Per germline, CDR1 SEHNR and CDR2 FQNEAQ (reference sequence). Trimming pared 2 bases from V and 4 bases from J, leaving 14 bases between. The CDR3 coding sequence is TGTGCCAGCAGCTTACGGGGGGAATCGGGCACTGAAGCTTTCTTT. This translates into CASSLRGESGTEAFF.

The chain has TRBV5-6 and TRBJ2-3; TRBD2 aligns across 7 bases. The junction had 5 bases not matched to a gene; V was cut back by 7 bases and J by 0 bases. This CDR3 comprises 14 residues. The germline V gene has CDR1 SGHDT and CDR2 YYEEEE. The CDR3 nucleotides are TGTGCCAGCGTAGCGGGTACAAGCACAGATACGCAGTATTTT. Its protein is CASVAGTSTDTQYF.

The gene calls are TRBV7-3 and TRBJ2-4; 8 bases match TRBD1. From germline, CDR1 is SGHTA and CDR2 FQGTGA. V lost 3 bases, J lost 3 bases, and 4 bases stayed unmatched. The CDR3 contains 15 residues. This chain's CDR3 is CASSLDRDGKNIQYF. CDR3 coding DNA: TGTGCCAGCAGCTTGGACAGGGACGGCAAAAACATTCAGTACTTC.

The J gene is TRBJ2-5, the V gene TRBV9; the match to TRBD1 covers 8 bases. V lost 4 bases, J lost 5 bases, and 7 bases stayed unmatched. The germline V gene encodes CDR1 SGDLS and CDR2 YYNGEE. There are 14 residues in the CDR3. CDR3 sequence (DNA): TGTGCCAGCAGCCTCAAGGACAGGGTGGAGACCCAGTACTTC. As protein: CASSLKDRVETQYF.

This clone appeared a few times. Different DNA sequences within this sample yield the same CDR3. The chain combines TRBV9 with TRBJ1-5; TRBD1 matches 7 bases. Germline CDR1 SGDLS, CDR2 YYNGEE. The J segment lost 0 bases and the V segment lost 1 base, leaving 1 base of the junction unmatched. The CDR3 loop spans 15 amino acids. The CDR3 sequence: CASSVTGDSNQPQHF. Written as DNA, the CDR3 is TGTGCCAGCAGCGTAACAGGGGATAGCAATCAGCCCCAGCATTTT.

The rearrangement joins TRBV20-1 to TRBJ1-2; D call uncertain. The CDR3 length is 10 residues. Germline V CDR1 and CDR2: DFQATT, SNEGSKA (reference sequence). V gave up 6 bases and J gave up 8 bases, with 10 bases separating them. In DNA, the CDR3 is TGCAGTGCCCGTACACCCGGCTACACCTTC. Encoded protein: CSARTPGYTF.